Listed here are 3 T cell receptor beta chains from one sample, sequenced in a study of OX40 agonist ivuxolimab in advanced cancers. Library construction relied on the immunoSEQ multiplex PCR assay. TCRdb re-hosts the immuneACCESS table, in-frame sequences only. Its copies lack some clones; in the studies checked, an unresolved V gene accounts for under half of them, and the cause for the rest is not known. Within this sample are tens of thousands of clones, with about 94% of them counted one time only. 15% to 18% of the sample is in the top ten clones. The sequenced sample was CD4+ or CD8+ T cells sorted from blood, obtained in a trial of the OX40 agonist ivuxolimab. These receptors were taken from an adult with an advanced solid tumor such as melanoma, head and neck, liver or kidney cancer.

The CDR3 region is CASSLTHGQGGYEQYF. DNA for the CDR3: TGTGCCAGCAGCTTAACCCACGGACAGGGGGGGTACGAGCAGTACTTC. This chain uses TRBV7-9 with TRBJ2-7, with 10 bases that match TRBD1. The CDR3 length is 16 residues. Trimming at V came to 2 bases and at J to 4 bases, leaving 8 bases not matched to a gene. The germline CDR1 and CDR2 sequences are SEHNR and FQNEAQ (reference sequence). Looking up the rest from reference TRBV7-9 and TRBJ2-7 gives the full variable domain: DTGVSQNPRHKITKRGQNVTFRCDPISEHNRLYWYRQTLGQGPEFLTYFQNEAQLEKSRLLSDRFSAERPKGSFSTLEIQRTEQGDSAMYLCASSLTHGQGGYEQYFGPGTRLTVT.

The rearrangement links TRBV27 to TRBJ2-1; a weak D match, TRBD1 (5 bases). Germline V CDR1 and CDR2: MNHEY, SMNVEV (reference sequence). Trimming pared 5 bases from V and 0 bases from J, leaving 14 bases between. The CDR3 length is 16 residues. The CDR3: CASSPSTASSYNEQFF. CDR3 DNA sequence: TGTGCCAGCAGTCCCTCGACAGCGAGCTCCTACAATGAGCAGTTCTTC.

This clone appeared once. The chain joins TRBV9 to TRBJ2-5; D ambiguous. This CDR3 is built from 17 residues. V was pared by 0 bases and J by 2 bases, with 17 bases between. Germline assignment: CDR1 SGDLS and CDR2 YYNGEE. CDR3 DNA sequence: TGTGCCAGCAGCGTAGGGGGAACCTGGGATGGGCAAGAGACCCAGTACTTC. Translation gives CASSVGGTWDGQETQYF.